The 32 T cell receptor beta chains reported below all come from one sample, sequenced in a study of brain metastases from non-small cell lung cancer. Method: immunoSEQ multiplex PCR; TCRdb's copy keeps in-frame clones and lacks some. This table has about 2,000 clones, roughly four fifths appearing once. The sample taken for sequencing was primary lung tumor tissue. The receptors stem from a donor at least 40 years old with non-small cell lung cancer.

V usage is TRBV14 and J usage is TRBJ1-4; the match to TRBD1 covers 8 bases. The CDR3 has 13 residues. CDR1 and CDR2 from the germline V gene are SGHDN and FVKESK. Trimming at V came to 4 bases and at J to 8 bases, leaving 3 bases not matched to a gene. The CDR3 nucleotides read TGTGCCAGCAGCCGACAGGGGAGGGAAAAACTGTTTTTT. Protein product: CASSRQGREKLFF.

This clone was counted a single time. The gene calls are TRBV6-5 and TRBJ1-5; D unresolved. V was cut by 0 bases and J by 8 bases, with 11 bases left in between. Germline V CDR1 and CDR2: MNHEY, SVGAGI. This CDR3 has 14 residues. CDR3 in amino acids: CASSYSIGLEPQHF. CDR3 nucleotide sequence: TGTGCCAGCAGTTACTCGATAGGGTTGGAGCCCCAGCATTTT.

In DNA form, the CDR3 reads TGCGCCACCGGGGCCGGAGGGCCCACTGAAGCTTTCTTT. Its translation: CATGAGGPTEAFF. This chain links TRBV4-1 with TRBJ1-1, with D perhaps matching TRBD1 (5 bases). V lost 10 bases to trimming and J lost 4 bases, with 16 bases between them. This CDR3 region has 13 residues. The germline V gene has CDR1 MGHRA and CDR2 YSYEKL.

A note on this clone: One end of the junction varies from germline; a read error may be responsible. In DNA, the CDR3 is TGCGGTAGGCAGGGGGTCTATGACTACACCTTC. It codes for CGRQGVYDYTF. The V and J genes are TRBV20-1 and TRBJ1-2, with TRBD1 identical over 7 bases. The CDR3 consists of 11 residues. Germline loops: CDR1 DFQATT, CDR2 SNEGSKA (reference sequence).

The table lists this clone with a few counts. Other DNA sequences within the sample encode an identical CDR3. The chain joins TRBV5-1 to TRBJ1-2, with unresolved D. Deletions cut 4 bases from V and 2 bases from J, with 9 bases between. Germline-derived CDR1 and CDR2 are SGHRS and YFSETQ. The CDR3 runs to 13 residues. CDR3: CASSPIGNYGYTF. The CDR3 nucleotides are TGCGCCAGCAGCCCTATCGGCAACTATGGCTACACCTTC.

This rearrangement joins TRBV5-1 to TRBJ2-3; 11 bases align to TRBD2. Trimming at V came to 3 bases and at J to 2 bases, leaving 5 bases not matched to a gene. The CDR3 runs to 16 residues. CDR1 is SGHRS and CDR2 is YFSETQ in the germline V gene. In DNA form, the CDR3 reads TGCGCCAGCAGCTCACCTAGCGGGAGGCTCACAGATACGCAGTATTTT. Its protein product is CASSSPSGRLTDTQYF.

V is TRBV5-5 and J is TRBJ2-5, with 8 bases lining up with TRBD2. V lost 4 bases to trimming and J lost 5 bases; unmatched junction nucleotides: 16. CDR1 and CDR2 (germline): SGHKS, YYEKEE (reference sequence). The CDR3 runs 17 residues. CDR3 region: CASSRDGRALFGETQYF. The CDR3, as DNA: TGTGCCAGCAGCCGGGACGGGAGGGCCTTGTTTGGGGAGACCCAGTACTTC.

The rearrangement uses TRBV13 and TRBJ1-3; 8 nucleotides match TRBD1. The CDR3 has 14 residues. V lost 9 bases and J lost 0; bases outside the gene matches: 4. Germline CDR1 reads PRHDT; CDR2 reads FYEKMQ (reference sequence). As DNA, the CDR3 is TGTGCCAGTCAGGGGGCGGGCTCTGGAAACACCATATATTTT. Translation gives CASQGAGSGNTIYF.

The genes are TRBV19 and TRBJ2-3, with D possibly TRBD2 on 6 matching bases. Germline V gene sequence: CDR1 LNHDA, CDR2 SQIVND (reference sequence). The CDR3 totals 14 residues. Trimming stripped 5 bases from V and 6 bases from J, with 15 bases between. This CDR3 is CASSGDWGVDTQYF. Here the CDR3 DNA reads TGTGCCAGTAGTGGGGACTGGGGGGTGGATACGCAGTATTTT.

The chain joins TRBV9 to TRBJ1-2, with 9 bases matching TRBD1. Trimming removed 0 bases from V and 3 bases from J; junction bases left unmatched: 9. This CDR3 has 17 residues. Germline values: CDR1 SGDLS, CDR2 YYNGEE. DNA for the CDR3: TGTGCCAGCAGCGTAGAGGGACAGGGTCCCACCTACTATGGCTACACCTTC. Amino acids: CASSVEGQGPTYYGYTF.

The genes are TRBV10-3 and TRBJ1-2; 8 bases fit TRBD1. Germline lookup yields CDR1 ENHRY and CDR2 SYGVKD. This CDR3 is built from 15 residues. The ends lost 5 bases at V and 3 bases at J; junction bases unmatched: 8. CDR3 sequence (DNA): TGTGCCATCAGTTCTACAGGGGGTCGGGACTATGGCTACACCTTC. Translating it yields CAISSTGGRDYGYTF.

The chain employs TRBV9 and TRBJ1-6, with TRBD1 identical over 9 bases. The CDR3 is 13 residues long. Trimming at V came to 2 bases and at J to 10 bases, leaving 1 base not matched to a gene. Per the germline V gene, CDR1 is SGDLS and CDR2 is YYNGEE. CDR3 in amino acids: CASSVDRGSPLHF. The CDR3 DNA reads TGTGCCAGCAGCGTGGACAGGGGCTCACCCCTCCACTTT.

As for this clone: A read error may produce the germline difference seen at one junction end. This chain uses TRBV7-9 with TRBJ1-2; TRBD1 matches at 12 bases. Germline CDR1 and CDR2: SEHNR and FQNEAQ (reference sequence). There are 17 residues in the CDR3. CDR3 region: CTSSLTPVGTGGNGYTF. The DNA for the CDR3 is TGTACCAGCAGCTTAACCCCCGTTGGGACAGGGGGCAATGGCTACACCTTC.

The chain employs TRBV20-1 and TRBJ1-3; D unclear. Germline lookup yields CDR1 DFQATT and CDR2 SNEGSKA (reference sequence). The CDR3 is 13 amino acids. The germline V and J ends were trimmed by 3 bases and 9 bases, with 15 bases remaining between them. CDR3 sequence (DNA): TGCAGTGCTAGTACGGCGTCCGGAGGCACCATATATTTT. It encodes CSASTASGGTIYF.

The genes are TRBV30 and TRBJ1-5; TRBD1 matches at 10 bases. CDR3 length: 14 residues. Germline CDR1 GTSNPN, CDR2 SVGIG (reference sequence). Trimming at V came to 2 bases and at J to 4 bases, leaving 2 bases not matched to a gene. CDR3 amino acids: CAWSWTGGNQPQHF. The CDR3 nucleotides are TGTGCCTGGAGTTGGACAGGGGGGAATCAGCCCCAGCATTTT.

A word on this clone: The junction does not match germline at one end; this may be a read error. The genes are TRBV2 and TRBJ2-1, with 11 bases matching TRBD2. The CDR3 loop spans 16 amino acids. Germline V gene sequence: CDR1 SNHLY, CDR2 FYNNEI. CDR3 loop: CASSESGLAGLDEQFF. CDR3 nucleotide sequence: TGTGCCAGCAGTGAAAGCGGACTAGCGGGTTTAGATGAGCAATTCTTC.

V gene TRBV19 combines with J gene TRBJ1-2; D unresolved. Germline CDR1 reads LNHDA; CDR2 reads SQIVND (reference sequence). This CDR3 is built from 15 residues. The V end was cut by 5 bases, the J end by 8 bases, with 21 bases between. The CDR3 bases are TGTGCCAGTAGTCCAACTCGGACCGTCTGGGCGGGCTACACCTTC. Amino acids: CASSPTRTVWAGYTF.

This clone came up once. The chain links TRBV12-3 or TRBV12-4 to TRBJ2-2, with unresolved D. Between the trimmed V and J ends, which lost 3 bases and 4 bases, there was a span of 6 bases. The CDR3 sequence is 13 residues long. The CDR3 sequence is CASSFHTTGELFF. CDR3 DNA: TGTGCCAGCAGTTTTCATACCACCGGGGAGCTGTTTTTT.

This clone was recorded only once. The chain employs TRBV24-1 and TRBJ1-5, with a tentative D call TRBD1 (6 bases). The DNA end is more similar to TRBJ2-3, so the J call may be wrong. This CDR3 has 15 residues. Germline V gene sequence: CDR1 KGHDR, CDR2 SFDVKD. The DNA for the CDR3 is TGTGCCACCAGTGAAGGGAAAAAGGGGGATCAGCCCCAGTATTTT. It is translated as CATSEGKKGDQPQYF.

J is TRBJ1-1 and V is TRBV5-1, with TRBD1 matching 7 bases. The V and J ends lost 4 bases and 1 base, in that order; junction bases with no gene match: 4. CDR1 SGHRS and CDR2 YFSETQ come from the germline V gene. This CDR3 contains 14 residues. CDR3 residues: CASSTGQTNTEAFF. CDR3 DNA: TGCGCCAGCAGCACGGGACAGACGAACACTGAAGCTTTCTTT.

This clone was counted only a few times. CDR3 in DNA: TGTGCCAGCACCTTTAGAGGTGGAAACACCATATATTTT. This sequence encodes CASTFRGGNTIYF. This rearrangement joins TRBV2 to TRBJ1-3; D unresolved. Between the trimmed V and J ends, which lost 7 bases and 3 bases, there was a span of 10 bases. Germline V gene lookup returns CDR1 SNHLY and CDR2 FYNNEI. The CDR3 covers 13 residues.

This clone was seen only a few times. The DNA for the CDR3 is TGTGCCTGGTCTGGAAAGGGGACTGAAGCTTTCTTT. It yields the protein CAWSGKGTEAFF. This chain connects TRBV30 to TRBJ1-1; TRBD1 is a possible D gene (5 bases). The V end lost 5 bases, the J end lost 5 bases, and 12 bases lay between the germline ends. This CDR3 has 12 amino acids. Per germline, CDR1 GTSNPN and CDR2 SVGIG (reference sequence).

The chain combines TRBV6-5 with TRBJ1-1, with D tentatively TRBD1 (5 bases). V lost 0 bases and J lost 5, with 16 bases in between. CDR1 is MNHEY, CDR2 SVGAGI, per germline. This CDR3 has 16 amino acids. Written as DNA, the CDR3 is TGTGCCAGCAGTTACTCGATTGGAGGGGCTGAAACTGAAGCTTTCTTT. Translated: CASSYSIGGAETEAFF.

This clone was detected only once. This CDR3 reads CASRVLWESTYSGANVLTF. DNA for the CDR3: TGTGCCAGCAGGGTCTTATGGGAGTCAACTTACTCTGGGGCCAACGTCCTGACTTTC. V is TRBV2 and J is TRBJ2-6, with D possibly being TRBD2 (5 bases). In germline, CDR1 is SNHLY, CDR2 FYNNEI. Trimming pared 6 bases from V and 0 bases from J, leaving 21 bases between. The CDR3 length is 19 residues.

About this clone: With a much larger clone just one base away, this may be a read error. Other nucleotide sequences from this sample produce the same CDR3. The V and J genes are TRBV24-1 and TRBJ1-5; a weak D match, TRBD1 (5 bases). CDR1 is KGHDR, CDR2 SFDVKD, per germline. V shed 0 bases and J shed 5 bases, with 10 bases lying between them. The CDR3 totals 15 residues. In DNA, the CDR3 is TGTGCCACCAGTGATTTGGGGGCAGGAGATCAGCCCCAGCATTTT. Amino acids: CATSDLGAGDQPQHF.

This rearrangement joins TRBV10-2 to TRBJ1-1, with 9 bases matching TRBD1. CDR1 WSHSY and CDR2 SAAADI come from the germline V gene. Trimming removed 6 bases from V and 3 bases from J; junction bases left unmatched: 8. This CDR3 contains 15 residues. Here the CDR3 DNA reads TGCGCCAGCAGACTACAGGGGGCAGGAGACACTGAAGCTTTCTTT. It yields the protein CASRLQGAGDTEAFF.

This rearrangement joins TRBV11-3 to TRBJ2-3; TRBD1 aligns across 7 bases. The CDR3 totals 14 residues. CDR1 is SGHNT and CDR2 is YENEEA in the germline V gene. Trimming removed 2 bases from V and 5 bases from J; junction bases left unmatched: 4. CDR3 in amino acids: CASSLNRGQDTQYF. In nucleotides, the CDR3 is TGTGCCAGCAGCTTAAACAGGGGCCAAGATACGCAGTATTTT.

This clone was seen only once. The chain has TRBV12-3 or TRBV12-4 and TRBJ1-1; D call uncertain. V lost 1 base, J lost 4 bases, and 7 bases lay in between. The CDR3 extends over 13 amino acids. The CDR3 protein is CASSLVVGTEAFF. CDR3 DNA sequence: TGTGCCAGCAGTTTAGTGGTTGGCACTGAAGCTTTCTTT.

The genes are TRBV6-5 and TRBJ2-1; D gene unclear. V dropped 2 bases and J dropped 6 bases, with 2 bases sitting between them. The germline gives CDR1 MNHEY, CDR2 SVGAGI. This CDR3 has 11 amino acids. CDR3: CASSYSNEQFF. The CDR3 coding sequence is TGTGCCAGCAGTTACAGCAATGAGCAGTTCTTC.

This rearrangement joins TRBV5-6 to TRBJ2-1; 8 bases are shared with TRBD1. The V and J ends lost 4 bases and 4 bases, in that order; junction bases with no gene match: 16. Germline CDR1 reads SGHDT; CDR2 reads YYEEEE. This CDR3 contains 18 residues. The CDR3 sequence: CASSLPGHTGGTYNEQFF. The CDR3 region has the DNA TGTGCCAGCAGCCTTCCCGGCCATACAGGGGGGACTTACAATGAGCAGTTCTTC.

V usage is TRBV24-1 and J usage is TRBJ1-1; D remains ambiguous. Germline assignment: CDR1 KGHDR and CDR2 SFDVKD. The V end lost 5 bases, the J end lost 3 bases, and 6 bases lay between the germline ends. This CDR3 contains 12 residues. Here the CDR3 reads CATSAADTEAFF. The CDR3 DNA is TGTGCCACCAGTGCGGCCGACACTGAAGCTTTCTTT.

This chain joins TRBV21-1 and TRBJ2-1; the table's D call, TRBD2, has no DNA check behind it. TRBV21-1 is described as a pseudogene. CDR3 length equals 15 residues. As DNA, the CDR3 is TGTGCCAGCAGCAAAGGGTATAGCTCCTACAATGAGCAGTTCTTC. Its translation is CASSKGYSSYNEQFF.